A single T cell receptor beta chain is shown here with its context. What it recognizes is unknown. TCRdb ran MiXCR on the 5' RACE reads and lists one entry per CDR3 protein. The sample contains 200,000 to 300,000 distinct CDR3 sequences, about 12% of which appear only once. The source of the sample is a study of identical twins. Study-level points and caveats: Abundant cord blood beta clonotypes carried fewer insertions; memory repertoires showed none.

V was clipped by 6 bases and J by 8 bases, with 16 bases between them. This CDR3 contains 13 residues. The sample also formed part of further work on yellow fever vaccine responses in identical twins. That study reports: The T cell response to vaccination in identical twins was reportedly partly convergent and partly personalized.

This receptor was taken from a young woman in good health. Sequenced: memory (CD45RO+) T cells sorted from blood. The chain couples TRBV12-3 or TRBV12-4 to TRBJ1-2; D may be TRBD1 (5 bases). CDR3 nucleotide sequence: TGTGCCAGCAGCGAGCAATCAGGGAGCGGCTACACCTTC. It translates to CASSEQSGSGYTF.